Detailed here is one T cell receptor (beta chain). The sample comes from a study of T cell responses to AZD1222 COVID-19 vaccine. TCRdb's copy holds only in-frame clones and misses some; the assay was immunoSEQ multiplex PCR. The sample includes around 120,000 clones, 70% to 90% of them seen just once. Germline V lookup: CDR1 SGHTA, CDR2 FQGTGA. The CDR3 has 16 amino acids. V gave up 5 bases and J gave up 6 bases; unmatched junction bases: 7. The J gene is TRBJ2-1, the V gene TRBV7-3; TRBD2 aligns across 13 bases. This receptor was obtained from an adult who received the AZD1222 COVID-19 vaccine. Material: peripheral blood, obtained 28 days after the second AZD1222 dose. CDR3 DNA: TGTGCCAGCAGCGCCGCCGGGACTAGCGGGATCAATGAGCAGTTCTTC. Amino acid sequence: CASSAAGTSGINEQFF.